This TCR beta chain was sequenced in a study of shared clonotypes between healthy human individuals. CD8 cells classed as naive were CD45RO-negative and positively selected for CCR7, excluding terminally differentiated effector memory CD45RA+ cells. The repertoire was sequenced with immunoSEQ multiplex PCR; TCRdb's copy has only in-frame clones and lacks some. Altogether about 2,200,000 clones are present, approximately 94% being singletons, with the ten largest covering around 1.7%. Trimming pared 5 bases from V and 0 bases from J, leaving 21 bases between. This CDR3 region has 18 residues. Germline-derived CDR1 and CDR2 are LNHDA and SQIVND (reference sequence).

The V call is TRBV19, the J call TRBJ2-3, with D perhaps matching TRBD1 (6 bases). The sequencing sample was made of naive CD8+ T cells from PBMCs. The receptor was isolated from a man younger than 30 in good health. Some clones in this sample may be carry-over from other donors' samples. CDR3 coding DNA: TGTGCCAGTAGTTCCCGGGACATTTCAAAGCCTAGCACAGATACGCAGTATTTT. Protein sequence: CASSSRDISKPSTDTQYF.